This T cell receptor (beta chain) derives from a study of T cell repertoires in cytomegalovirus infection (dated by TCRdb to about 2019). With regard to the full study: The HLA type of each donor mattered for the analysis, because public TCR beta signatures pointed to carriage of CMV infection along with the matching HLA type. Paper-wide results and their limitations: The ex vivo response was dominated by HLA-C-restricted CMV-specific TCR beta clonotypes, and the single most frequent clonotype in two of eight donors was supplied by these HLA-C-restricted clonotypes. In both this cohort and an independent approximately 350-donor cohort, the cumulative frequency of public TCR beta family members distinguished carriers of CMV infection plus the relevant HLA type.

TCRdb records Illumina HiSeq 1500 as the sequencer. Using fastp trimming at Q25 and MiXCR clonotype assembly, TCRdb reanalyzed the public sequencing data and kept in-frame beta chains. Every entry covers one CDR3 protein and lists the most common genes and DNA from its rows. The sample has around 300,000 distinct CDR3 sequences on record, more than 20% of them singletons. About 15% of the sample goes to the ten largest clones. The CDR3 covers 15 residues, taking in both the cysteine and the phenylalanine. The read is trimmed to its CDR3 DNA, 45 bases read in frame from base 1. V loses 5 bases of germline sequence and J loses 4 bases, and the interval between the two ends is 14 bases. From the germline V gene, CDR1 is SGHTA and CDR2 is FQGNSA. This clonotype showed up just a few times. It has no known antigen specificity. The record has no base qualities; no much larger clone is one base away.

Sequencing was done on a sample of PBMCs. The origin of this receptor is a human donor in good health (CMV status not recorded). Some clones in this sample may be carry-over from other donors' samples. The V gene is TRBV7-2 and the J gene is TRBJ2-2; there is no confident call for the D gene. DNA sequence: TGTGCCAGCAGCCTCTACCCCGGTACCACCGGGGAGCTGTTTTTT. It codes for CASSLYPGTTGELFF.